These 7 T cell receptor beta chains were all obtained from the same sample, sequenced in a study of blood T cell repertoires in COVID-19. TCRdb's table, derived via immunoSEQ multiplex PCR, lists solely in-frame clones and lacks some. The repertoire has 200,000 or so clones, roughly nine tenths of them found once; the top ten carry roughly 2.4%. Sequences were obtained from PBMCs or T cells enriched from blood (not recorded which). These receptors were taken from a woman between 40 and 55 years old with acute COVID-19.

This sequence joins TRBV5-5 and TRBJ2-5; 8 nucleotides align to TRBD2. The V gene end was trimmed by 1 base and the J gene end by 5 bases; junction bases not matched to a gene: 13. The CDR3 is 17 residues long. Germline loops: CDR1 SGHKS, CDR2 YYEKEE (reference sequence). The CDR3 loop is CASSLSYATGGWETQYF. Here the CDR3 DNA reads TGTGCCAGCAGCTTGAGTTATGCCACGGGAGGGTGGGAGACCCAGTACTTC.

The gene calls are TRBV27 and TRBJ1-2; 7 bases match TRBD1. Germline CDR1 and CDR2: MNHEY and SMNVEV (reference sequence). The CDR3 contains 15 residues. The V segment lost 6 bases and the J segment 0 bases; nucleotides outside the gene matches: 7. The DNA for the CDR3 is TGTGCCAGCAGCCGCCGGACAGGTCCTAACTATGGCTACACCTTC. Amino acid sequence: CASSRRTGPNYGYTF.

The rearrangement uses TRBV27 and TRBJ1-1, with D unresolved. Germline CDR1 is MNHEY and CDR2 is SMNVEV (reference sequence). The CDR3 has 16 amino acids. Deletions cut 0 bases from V and 3 bases from J, with 14 bases between. The CDR3 spells CASSLSLFTTDTEAFF. In DNA form, the CDR3 reads TGTGCCAGCAGTTTATCTTTGTTTACCACTGACACTGAAGCTTTCTTT.

V is TRBV9 and J is TRBJ2-2; possibly TRBD2 for D (6 bases). Deletions cut 9 bases from V and 2 bases from J, with 17 bases between. Germline V gene sequence: CDR1 SGDLS, CDR2 YYNGEE. The CDR3 sequence is 15 residues long. The CDR3 reads CATSSGTSNTGELFF. The CDR3 nucleotides are TGTGCCACAAGCTCCGGGACTTCCAACACCGGGGAGCTGTTTTTT.

The chain combines TRBV30 with TRBJ2-1; 7 bases match TRBD2. This CDR3 region has 17 residues. Germline V gene data show CDR1 as GTSNPN and CDR2 as SVGIG (reference sequence). J lost 0 bases, V lost 2 bases, and 10 bases had no gene match. DNA of the CDR3: TGTGCCTGGAGTCCCGAACTAGCGTTGGGCTCCTACAATGAGCAGTTCTTC. It specifies CAWSPELALGSYNEQFF.

The genes are TRBV5-1 and TRBJ1-1; TRBD1 is a possible D gene (6 bases). This CDR3 spans 16 amino acids. Per germline, CDR1 SGHRS and CDR2 YFSETQ. V was clipped by 0 bases and J by 6 bases, with 18 bases between them. Here the CDR3 DNA reads TGCGCCAGCAGCTTGGCTCAGGGGATGGCAATGGCTGAAGCTTTCTTT. It encodes CASSLAQGMAMAEAFF.

This sequence joins TRBV10-3 and TRBJ1-6, with D maybe TRBD1 (5 bases). The V gene's germline CDR1 is ENHRY and CDR2 SYGVKD. This CDR3 contains 16 residues. V was pared by 3 bases and J by 7 bases, with 16 bases between. CDR3 nucleotides: TGTGCCATCAGTGATTACGCGGGACGGCAAAATTCACCCCTCCACTTT. Its protein is CAISDYAGRQNSPLHF.